A selection of T cell receptor beta chains follows, all from one sample in a study of blood T cell repertoires in COVID-19. Generated by immunoSEQ multiplex PCR, the TCRdb table keeps only in-frame clones and is missing some. Found here are roughly 130,000 clones, about four fifths of them singletons; the top ten hold around a tenth. The sample taken for sequencing was peripheral blood. All receptors come from a man aged 40-55 years with active or convalescent COVID-19. Each CDR3 is given with its conserved first and last residue. The D gene is left open where the match is weak. Expanded clones are given a class, and other clones once, few, many or no size at all.

j_gene | d_gene | v_gene | abundance | CDR3aa | CDR3nt
TRBJ2-3 | . | TRBV24-1 | . | CATADRSTDTQYF | TGTGCCACCGCGGATCGTAGCACAGATACGCAGTATTTT
TRBJ2-3 | TRBD2 | TRBV6-4 | once | CASSRDYHPIGTDTQYF | TGTGCCAGCAGTAGGGACTACCACCCGATAGGCACAGATACGCAGTATTTT
TRBJ1-4 | . | TRBV9 | few | CASSLQAINEKLFF | TGTGCCAGCAGCCTACAGGCGATTAATGAAAAACTGTTTTTT
TRBJ1-4 | . | TRBV11-2 | . | CASSSYRDREGEKLFF | TGTGCCAGCAGCTCCTACAGGGATAGAGAGGGTGAAAAACTGTTTTTT
TRBJ2-2 | TRBD2 | TRBV2 | few | CASRSQGLGNTGELFF | TGTGCCAGCAGATCACAGGGACTAGGGAACACCGGGGAGCTGTTTTTT
TRBJ1-5 | TRBD1 | TRBV2 | . | CASNGQDGRQPQHF | TGTGCCAGCAATGGACAGGATGGCCGTCAGCCCCAGCATTTT
TRBJ1-2 | . | TRBV19 | few | CASNPVALGADGYTF | TGTGCCAGTAACCCCGTGGCCCTAGGGGCGGATGGCTACACCTTC
TRBJ1-5 | . | TRBV9 | . | CASSVGAGRDQPQHF | TGTGCCAGCAGCGTAGGAGCAGGGAGGGACCAGCCCCAGCATTTT
TRBJ1-6 | TRBD1 | TRBV6-5 | . | CASSTTGTNSPLHF | TGTGCCAGCAGCACGACAGGGACTAATTCACCCCTCCACTTT
TRBJ2-3 | TRBD2 | TRBV6-6 | . | CASSSGTSAYTDTQYF | TGTGCCAGCAGTTCCGGGACTAGCGCGTACACAGATACGCAGTATTTT
TRBJ1-1 | TRBD1 | TRBV12-5 | . | CASGLVVGGVMNTEAFF | TGTGCTAGTGGTTTGGTGGTAGGGGGCGTCATGAACACTGAAGCTTTCTTT
TRBJ1-1 | TRBD1 | TRBV5-4 | . | CASSYGQGWATEAFF | TGTGCCAGCAGTTATGGACAGGGGTGGGCCACTGAAGCTTTCTTT
TRBJ2-7 | . | TRBV5-6 | . | CASSLLGGREQYF | TGTGCCAGCAGCTTGTTAGGGGGTCGCGAGCAGTACTTC
TRBJ1-5 | TRBD1 | TRBV28 | few | CASSYRDRGGFGNQPQHF | TGTGCCAGCAGTTACCGGGACAGGGGGGGCTTTGGCAATCAGCCCCAGCATTTT
TRBJ2-2 | TRBD1 | TRBV5-4 | few | CASSQGAGTGELFF | TGTGCCAGCAGTCAGGGGGCTGGCACCGGGGAGCTGTTTTTT
TRBJ2-7 | TRBD1 | TRBV12-3/TRBV12-4 | . | CASSGIGQAYF | TGTGCCAGCAGCGGCATAGGACAGGCGTACTTC
TRBJ2-1 | . | TRBV18 | . | CASSPPRRGPLNEQFF | TGTGCCAGCTCACCACCTAGGAGGGGGCCCCTCAATGAGCAGTTCTTC
TRBJ1-2 | TRBD1 | TRBV25-1 | once | CASRPQGAPGYTF | TGTGCCAGCAGACCACAGGGGGCCCCTGGCTACACCTTC
TRBJ1-1 | TRBD1 | TRBV3-1/TRBV3-2 | . | CASSQVSTTGGGNTEAFF | TGTGCCAGCAGCCAAGTGTCAACGACAGGGGGCGGGAACACTGAAGCTTTCTTT
TRBJ2-2 | . | TRBV19 | . | CASQRDWNTGELFF | TGTGCCAGTCAACGCGACTGGAACACCGGGGAGCTGTTTTTT
TRBJ1-4 | . | TRBV10-3 | . | CASRDINEKLFF | TGTGCCAGCCGGGACATTAATGAAAAACTGTTTTTT
TRBJ2-1 | TRBD1 | TRBV5-5 | . | CASNSRDSSYNEQFF | TGTGCCAGCAACTCCCGGGACAGCTCCTACAATGAGCAGTTCTTC
TRBJ1-4 | TRBD1 | TRBV27 | . | CASSHRGNEKLFF | TGTGCCAGCAGTCACAGGGGAAATGAAAAACTGTTTTTT
TRBJ1-6 | TRBD1 | TRBV10-1 | . | CASSSGQGDGSPLHF | TGCGCCAGCAGTTCGGGACAGGGAGACGGTTCACCCCTCCACTTT
TRBJ2-5 | . | TRBV3-1/TRBV3-2 | . | CASSFRASSFSSGETQYF | TGTGCCAGCAGCTTCAGAGCATCTAGCTTTTCATCGGGAGAGACCCAGTACTTC
TRBJ1-2 | . | TRBV6-5 | . | CASSYSTARVGGYTF | TGTGCCAGCAGTTACTCGACGGCGAGGGTTGGTGGCTACACCTTC
TRBJ1-1 | . | TRBV19 | . | CASSIQGPATEAFF | TGTGCCAGTAGTATTCAGGGCCCCGCCACTGAAGCTTTCTTT
TRBJ2-2 | TRBD2 | TRBV11-3 | . | CASSPSGYGGGAPGGELFF | TGTGCCAGCAGCCCCTCCGGTTATGGCGGGGGGGCCCCGGGCGGGGAGCTGTTTTTT
TRBJ2-1 | . | TRBV7-9 | . | CASSQNYNEQFF | TGTGCCAGCAGCCAAAACTACAATGAGCAGTTCTTC
TRBJ2-1 | TRBD1 | TRBV5-4 | . | CASTPTGASSYNEQFF | TGTGCCAGCACCCCTACAGGGGCCAGCTCCTACAATGAGCAGTTCTTC
TRBJ2-2 | TRBD1 | TRBV29-1 | . | CSVVGSGQGEYTGELFF | TGCAGCGTTGTAGGTTCGGGACAGGGGGAGTACACCGGGGAGCTGTTTTTT
TRBJ2-1 | . | TRBV14 | . | CASSQNGGTYNEQFF | TGTGCCAGCAGCCAAAATGGGGGGACTTACAATGAGCAGTTCTTC
TRBJ2-7 | . | TRBV4-1 | . | CASSQAAQGTYEQYF | TGCGCCAGCAGCCAAGCTGCCCAGGGAACCTACGAGCAGTACTTC
TRBJ2-1 | TRBD1 | TRBV11-3 | . | CASSLTGGANEQFF | TGTGCCAGCAGCTTGACAGGGGGCGCAAATGAGCAGTTCTTC